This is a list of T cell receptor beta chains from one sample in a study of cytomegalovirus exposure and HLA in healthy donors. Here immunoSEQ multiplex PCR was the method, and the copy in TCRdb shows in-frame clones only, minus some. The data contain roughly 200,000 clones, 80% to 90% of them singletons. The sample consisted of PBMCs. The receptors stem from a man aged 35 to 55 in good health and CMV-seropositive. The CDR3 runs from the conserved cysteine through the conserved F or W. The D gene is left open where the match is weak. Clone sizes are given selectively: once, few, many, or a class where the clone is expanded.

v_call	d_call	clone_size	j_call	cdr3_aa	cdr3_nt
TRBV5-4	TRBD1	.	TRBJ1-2	CASSLGQGARGYTF	TGTGCCAGCAGCCTAGGACAGGGTGCGAGAGGCTACACCTTC
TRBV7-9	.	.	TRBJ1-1	CASTFGGGNTEAFF	TGTGCCAGCACCTTCGGGGGGGGAAACACTGAAGCTTTCTTT
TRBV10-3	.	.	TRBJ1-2	CAISVSGALNYGYTF	TGTGCCATCAGTGTGAGCGGGGCACTTAACTATGGCTACACCTTC
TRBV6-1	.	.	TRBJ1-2	CASSEPGLSYGYTF	TGTGCCAGCAGTGAGCCCGGACTGAGCTATGGCTACACCTTC
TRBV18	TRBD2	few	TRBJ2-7	CASSPPGTSGIYEQYF	TGTGCCAGCTCACCACCTGGGACTAGCGGGATCTACGAGCAGTACTTC
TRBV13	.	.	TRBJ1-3	CASSLGGHNSGNTIYF	TGTGCCAGCAGCTTAGGGGGACACAACTCTGGAAACACCATATATTTT
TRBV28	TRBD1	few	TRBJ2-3	CASSPSGQGTTDTQYF	TGTGCCAGCAGTCCATCGGGACAGGGGACCACAGATACGCAGTATTTT
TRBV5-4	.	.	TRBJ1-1	CASSFGGNTEAFF	TGTGCCAGCAGCTTTGGAGGGAACACTGAAGCTTTCTTT
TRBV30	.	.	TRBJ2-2	CAWNVAERNTGELFF	TGTGCCTGGAACGTTGCGGAAAGGAACACCGGGGAGCTGTTTTTT
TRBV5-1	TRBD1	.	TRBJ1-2	CASSLVRTGGDGYTF	TGCGCCAGCAGCTTAGTAAGGACAGGAGGTGACGGCTACACCTTC
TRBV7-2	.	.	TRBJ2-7	CASGRGSTYEQYF	TGTGCCAGCGGCCGAGGGAGTACCTACGAGCAGTACTTC
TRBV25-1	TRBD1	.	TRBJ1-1	CASSDQGDRNTEAFF	TGTGCCAGCAGTGACCAGGGGGATCGAAACACTGAAGCTTTCTTT
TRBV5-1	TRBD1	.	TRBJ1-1	CASSQDREGSEAFF	TGCGCCAGCAGCCAGGACAGGGAGGGGTCTGAAGCTTTCTTT
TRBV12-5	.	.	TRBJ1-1	CASGFSGGLNTEAFF	TGTGCTAGTGGTTTTAGCGGGGGACTAAACACTGAAGCTTTCTTT
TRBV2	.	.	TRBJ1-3	CASIADSSGNTIYF	TGTGCCAGCATCGCAGACAGCTCTGGAAACACCATATATTTT
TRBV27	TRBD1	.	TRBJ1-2	CASSLKADRIYGYTF	TGTGCCAGCAGCTTAAAGGCGGACAGGATCTATGGCTACACCTTC
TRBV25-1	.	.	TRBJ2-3	CASSESRGASTDTQYF	TGTGCCAGCAGTGAATCCAGGGGCGCGAGCACAGATACGCAGTATTTT
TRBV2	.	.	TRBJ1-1	CASSMTEMNTEAFF	TGTGCCAGCAGTATGACGGAGATGAACACTGAAGCTTTCTTT
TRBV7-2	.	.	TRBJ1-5	CASSLDTAWPQHF	TGTGCCAGCAGCTTAGACACCGCTTGGCCCCAGCATTTT
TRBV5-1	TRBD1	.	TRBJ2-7	CASSWGTGEEQYF	TGCGCCAGCAGCTGGGGGACAGGTGAAGAGCAGTACTTC
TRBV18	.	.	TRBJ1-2	CASSAPGHDNYGYTF	TGTGCCAGCTCGGCCCCGGGACACGATAACTATGGCTACACCTTC
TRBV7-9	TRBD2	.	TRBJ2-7	CASSLLAGSVGYEQYF	TGTGCCAGCAGCTTACTAGCGGGATCTGTCGGATACGAGCAGTACTTC
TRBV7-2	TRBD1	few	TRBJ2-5	CASSLRDRGETQYF	TGTGCCAGCAGCTTACGGGACAGGGGAGAGACCCAGTACTTC
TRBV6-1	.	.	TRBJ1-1	CASSEQEDATEAFF	TGTGCCAGCAGTGAACAGGAGGATGCCACTGAAGCTTTCTTT
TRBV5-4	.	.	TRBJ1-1	CASSFPKTEAFF	TGTGCCAGCAGCTTTCCTAAGACTGAAGCTTTCTTT
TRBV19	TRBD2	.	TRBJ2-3	CASSTLAGRTDTQYF	TGTGCCAGTAGTACCTTAGCGGGTCGCACAGATACGCAGTATTTT